This TCR beta chain came from a study of control samples from healthy donors and cancer patients. Germline CDR1 MNHEY, CDR2 SVGEGT. This CDR3 is 14 amino acids long. V dropped 2 bases and J dropped 7; count of bases not matched to a gene: 7. TCRdb's table, derived via immunoSEQ multiplex PCR, lists solely in-frame clones and lacks some. This sample lists fewer than 250,000 clones; its ten largest clones have less than 2.5%. V is TRBV6-2 or TRBV6-3 and J is TRBJ2-7; 8 nucleotides agree with TRBD2. The sequence was obtained from a woman in her thirties in good health. The material sequenced was blood. The CDR3 spells CASSYRGGETEQYF. The DNA for the CDR3 is TGTGCCAGCAGTTACCGGGGGGGGGAGACGGAGCAGTACTTC.